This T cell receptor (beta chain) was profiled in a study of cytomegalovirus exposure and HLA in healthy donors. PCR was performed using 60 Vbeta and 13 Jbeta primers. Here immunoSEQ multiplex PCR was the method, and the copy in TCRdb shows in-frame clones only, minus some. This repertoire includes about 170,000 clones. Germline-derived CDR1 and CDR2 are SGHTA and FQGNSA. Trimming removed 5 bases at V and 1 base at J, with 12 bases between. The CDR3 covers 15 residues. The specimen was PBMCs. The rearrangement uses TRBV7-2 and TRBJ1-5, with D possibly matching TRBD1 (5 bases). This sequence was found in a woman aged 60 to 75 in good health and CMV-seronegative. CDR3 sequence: CASSLSAGSNQPQHF. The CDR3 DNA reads TGTGCCAGCAGCCTTTCCGCAGGGAGCAATCAGCCCCAGCATTTT.